These T cell receptor beta chains were read from a single sample in a study of beta chain features in type 1 diabetes. TCRdb keeps only in-frame clones here, not all; method: immunoSEQ multiplex PCR. The table shows roughly 230,000 clones, with over 7.5% occurring only once. The sample taken for sequencing was naive CD4+ T cells from blood. These receptors all come from a woman between 18 and 30 years old in good health. Each CDR3 is given with its conserved first and last residue. The D gene is left open where the match is weak. Where a row states a size, it is once, few, many or the class of an expanded clone; other rows omit it.

few,TRBV4-2,.,TRBJ2-2,CASSQDPTRENTGELFF,TGTGCCAGCAGCCAAGATCCGACGAGGGAGAACACCGGGGAGCTGTTTTTT
few,TRBV7-2,.,TRBJ1-5,CASSFYGGFNQPQHF,TGTGCCAGCAGCTTTTATGGCGGATTCAATCAGCCCCAGCATTTT
.,TRBV4-2,.,TRBJ2-2,CASSPSGSTGELFF,TGTGCCAGCAGCCCGTCCGGGAGCACCGGGGAGCTGTTTTTT
few,TRBV5-1,TRBD1,TRBJ1-6,CASSQTGHLGSPLHF,TGCGCCAGCAGCCAGACAGGGCACTTAGGATCACCCCTCCACTTT
few,TRBV9,.,TRBJ2-6,CASSPMARGFGANVLTF,TGTGCCAGCAGTCCCATGGCAAGGGGCTTTGGGGCCAACGTCCTGACTTTC
few,TRBV30,.,TRBJ2-7,CAWSVLRGLEQYF,TGTGCCTGGAGTGTACTCAGGGGTCTCGAGCAGTACTTC
.,TRBV6-4,.,TRBJ2-3,CASSDRGLSTDTQYF,TGTGCCAGCAGTGACAGGGGATTGTCCACAGATACGCAGTATTTT
.,TRBV30,TRBD2,TRBJ2-5,CASSAGGLAGWETQYF,TGTGCCTCCTCGGCGGGGGGGCTAGCAGGATGGGAGACCCAGTACTTC
.,TRBV5-1,.,TRBJ2-5,CASSLEPQGIQETQYF,TGCGCCAGCAGCTTGGAGCCTCAGGGAATCCAAGAGACCCAGTACTTC
few,TRBV4-1,.,TRBJ1-1,CASSQEVAHRNTEAFF,TGCGCCAGCAGCCAAGAGGTTGCACACAGGAACACTGAAGCTTTCTTT
many,TRBV7-9,.,TRBJ2-7,CASSLDVGAGEQYF,TGTGCCAGCAGCTTAGATGTGGGGGCGGGCGAGCAGTACTTC
.,TRBV5-1,.,TRBJ2-2,CASSNRSNTGELFF,TGCGCCAGCAGTAACAGGTCTAACACCGGGGAGCTGTTTTTT
.,TRBV5-6,.,TRBJ1-5,CASSLGRAIGSISNQPQHF,TGTGCCAGCAGCTTGGGTCGAGCCATCGGGTCGATCAGCAATCAGCCCCAGCATTTT
.,TRBV5-1,.,TRBJ1-2,CASSLAGSSGGYTF,TGCGCCAGCAGCTTGGCCGGGTCCTCCGGTGGCTACACCTTC
.,TRBV25-1,TRBD2,TRBJ2-1,CASRIGTMNEQFF,TGTGCCAGCAGAATTGGGACTATGAATGAGCAGTTCTTC
.,TRBV29-1,.,TRBJ2-3,CSVDGPGRDPNLDTQYF,TGCAGCGTTGACGGCCCGGGAAGAGACCCAAATCTAGATACGCAGTATTTT
few,TRBV10-3,.,TRBJ2-3,CAISPAASRTDTQYF,TGTGCCATCAGCCCTGCGGCAAGTAGGACAGATACGCAGTATTTT
.,TRBV6-5,TRBD1,TRBJ1-2,CASGTGGRGYTF,TGTGCCAGCGGCACAGGGGGCAGGGGCTACACCTTC
few,TRBV2,.,TRBJ1-1,CASSEATRDTEAFF,TGTGCCAGCAGTGAAGCTACGAGGGACACTGAAGCTTTCTTT
few,TRBV6-5,.,TRBJ2-2,CASKPVGASSELFF,TGTGCCAGCAAGCCGGTGGGGGCTTCTTCGGAGCTGTTTTTT
.,TRBV11-2,.,TRBJ1-1,CASRTGEAFF,TGTGCCAGCAGAACAGGTGAAGCTTTCTTT
few,TRBV5-1,.,TRBJ2-7,CASSLGPGSYYEQYF,TGCGCCAGCAGCTTGGGCCCGGGGAGCTATTACGAGCAGTACTTC
.,TRBV5-4,TRBD2,TRBJ2-2,CASSAGLAGGAGELFF,TGTGCCAGCAGCGCGGGACTAGCGGGGGGGGCCGGGGAGCTGTTTTTT
few,TRBV6-1,TRBD2,TRBJ2-3,CASSDTSVASTDTQYF,TGTGCCAGCAGTGACACTAGCGTTGCTAGCACAGATACGCAGTATTTT
few,TRBV10-3,.,TRBJ2-7,CASWEGGSYEQYF,TGTGCCAGCTGGGAGGGGGGGAGTTACGAGCAGTACTTC
few,TRBV10-3,TRBD2,TRBJ2-1,CAISGLAGDEQFF,TGTGCCATCAGTGGACTAGCGGGAGATGAGCAGTTCTTC
few,TRBV5-6,TRBD2,TRBJ2-2,CASSPRLAGVSGELFF,TGTGCCAGCAGCCCCAGACTAGCGGGAGTCTCCGGGGAGCTGTTTTTT
few,TRBV6-1,.,TRBJ2-3,CASRRTAGTDTQYF,TGTGCCAGCAGGCGGACAGCCGGCACAGATACGCAGTATTTT
few,TRBV14,TRBD2,TRBJ2-1,CASSAGLARIFYNEQFF,TGTGCCAGCAGCGCGGGACTAGCTAGAATTTTTTACAATGAGCAGTTCTTC
few,TRBV6-1,TRBD1,TRBJ2-1,CASSEFGLGTGGGNEQFF,TGTGCCAGCAGTGAATTCGGGCTGGGGACAGGGGGAGGGAATGAGCAGTTCTTC
.,TRBV29-1,.,TRBJ1-1,CSGWRGGGGEAFF,TGCAGCGGATGGAGGGGGGGAGGGGGTGAAGCTTTCTTT
.,TRBV27,TRBD2,TRBJ2-2,CASKGLARGELFF,TGTGCCAGCAAGGGACTAGCTCGCGGGGAGCTGTTTTTT
.,TRBV28,.,TRBJ2-7,CASSRPRPPRDEQYF,TGTGCCAGCAGTCGACCTAGGCCCCCTCGGGACGAGCAGTACTTC
.,TRBV5-4,TRBD1,TRBJ1-1,CASRPQGDTEAFF,TGTGCCAGCAGGCCCCAGGGGGACACTGAAGCTTTCTTT
few,TRBV21-1,.,TRBJ2-5,CASSKGPGTSGEGLETQYF,TGTGCCAGCAGCAAAGGCCCTGGGACTAGCGGGGAGGGGTTGGAGACCCAGTACTTC
.,TRBV2,TRBD1,TRBJ1-5,CASSTGTGGWQPQHF,TGTGCCAGCAGTACCGGGACAGGGGGCTGGCAGCCCCAGCATTTT
.,TRBV28,TRBD1,TRBJ1-2,CASSYGDRVVYGYTF,TGTGCCAGCAGTTACGGGGACAGGGTAGTCTATGGCTACACCTTC